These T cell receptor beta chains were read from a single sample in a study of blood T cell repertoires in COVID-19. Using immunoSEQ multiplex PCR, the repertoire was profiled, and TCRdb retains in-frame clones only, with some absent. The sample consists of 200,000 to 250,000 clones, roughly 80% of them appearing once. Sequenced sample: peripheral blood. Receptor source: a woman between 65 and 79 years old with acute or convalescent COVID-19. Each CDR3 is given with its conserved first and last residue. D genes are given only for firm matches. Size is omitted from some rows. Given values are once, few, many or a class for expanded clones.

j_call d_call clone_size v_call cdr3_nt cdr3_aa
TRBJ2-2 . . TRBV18 TGTGCCAGCTCACCAAAGGGGCTGAACACCGGGGAGCTGTTTTTT CASSPKGLNTGELFF
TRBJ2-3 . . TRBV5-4 TGTGCCAGCAGCTTGCGGGGGGCGACAGATACGCAGTATTTT CASSLRGATDTQYF
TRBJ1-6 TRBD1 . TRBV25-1 TGTGCCAGCAGTGAAAGACAGGGCCTCCTCCACTTT CASSERQGLLHF
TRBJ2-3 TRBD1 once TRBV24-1 TGTGCCACCAGTGACCCTGGACAGGGGGGCGGAGATACGCAGTATTTT CATSDPGQGGGDTQYF
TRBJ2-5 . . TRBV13 TGTGCCAGCAGTCCCCGGCGCGGAGAGACCCAGTACTTC CASSPRRGETQYF
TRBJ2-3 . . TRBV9 TGTGCCAGCAGCCCCACAACTTCCTTAGCCCGAACAGATACGCAGTATTTT CASSPTTSLARTDTQYF
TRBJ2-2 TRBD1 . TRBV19 TGTGCCAGCCTCCGACAGGGGGCGAGCACCGGGGAGCTGTTTTTT CASLRQGASTGELFF
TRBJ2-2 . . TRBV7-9 TGTGCCAGCAGCTTGGCCGACACCGGGGAGCTGTTTTTT CASSLADTGELFF
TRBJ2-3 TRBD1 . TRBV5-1 TGCGCCAGCAGCTCGGGACAGCGAACCACAGATACGCAGTATTTT CASSSGQRTTDTQYF
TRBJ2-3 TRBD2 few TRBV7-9 TGTGCCAGCAGCCCGGGAGGGGGTTACACAGATACGCAGTATTTT CASSPGGGYTDTQYF
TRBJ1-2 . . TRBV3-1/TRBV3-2 TGTGCCAGCAGCCAAGAGCTCGCGGGACGCGGGGGCTACACCTTC CASSQELAGRGGYTF
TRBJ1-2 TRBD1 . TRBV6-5 TGTGCCAGCAGTACCGAACAGACAGGGGGCTATGGCTACACCTTC CASSTEQTGGYGYTF
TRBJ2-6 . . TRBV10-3 TGTGCCATCAGTGGGGCAAGAAACTCTGGGGCCAACGTCCTGACTTTC CAISGARNSGANVLTF
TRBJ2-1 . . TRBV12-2 TGTGCAAGTCGCTTAGGTCGGTCGGGGACTAGCGGGGTTGAGCAGTTCTTC CASRLGRSGTSGVEQFF
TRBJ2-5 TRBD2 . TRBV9 TGTGCCAGCAGCGTAGGGGGCCCAACAGCGGGGTATGAGACCCAGTACTTC CASSVGGPTAGYETQYF
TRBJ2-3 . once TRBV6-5 TGTGCCACCCGGCGAACAGGGACCACAGATACGCAGTATTTT CATRRTGTTDTQYF
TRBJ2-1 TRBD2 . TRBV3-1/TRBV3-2 TGTGCCAGCAGCCAAGGCGGGGGGGGTAACAATGAGCAGTTCTTC CASSQGGGGNNEQFF
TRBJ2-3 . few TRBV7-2 TGTGCCAGCAGCTTAGTACCCCAGGCTAGCACAGATACGCAGTATTTT CASSLVPQASTDTQYF